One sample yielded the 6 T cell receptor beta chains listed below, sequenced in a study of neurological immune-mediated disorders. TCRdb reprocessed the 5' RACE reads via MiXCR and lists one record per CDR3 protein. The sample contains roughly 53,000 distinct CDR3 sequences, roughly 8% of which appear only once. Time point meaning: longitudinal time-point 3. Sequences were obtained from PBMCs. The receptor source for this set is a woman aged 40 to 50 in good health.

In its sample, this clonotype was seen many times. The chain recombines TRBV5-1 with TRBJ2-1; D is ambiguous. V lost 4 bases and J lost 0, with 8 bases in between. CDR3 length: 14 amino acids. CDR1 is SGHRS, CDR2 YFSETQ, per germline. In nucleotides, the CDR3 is TGCGCCAGCAGCCCATCAGCCTCCTACAATGAGCAGTTCTTC. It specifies CASSPSASYNEQFF.

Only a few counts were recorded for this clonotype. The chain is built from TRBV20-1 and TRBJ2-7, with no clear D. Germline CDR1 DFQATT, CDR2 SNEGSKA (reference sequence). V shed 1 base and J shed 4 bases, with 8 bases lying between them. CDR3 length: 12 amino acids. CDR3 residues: CSARGSSYEQYF. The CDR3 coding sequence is TGCAGTGCTAGAGGTTCTAGTTACGAGCAGTACTTC.

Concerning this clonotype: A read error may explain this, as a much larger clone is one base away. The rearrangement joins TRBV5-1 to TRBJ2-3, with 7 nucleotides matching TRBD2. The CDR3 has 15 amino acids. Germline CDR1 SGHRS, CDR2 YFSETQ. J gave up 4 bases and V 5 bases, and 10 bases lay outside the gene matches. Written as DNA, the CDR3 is TGCGCCAGCAGTCCTGACAGCGGGGATGCAGATACGCAGTATTTT. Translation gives CASSPDSGDADTQYF. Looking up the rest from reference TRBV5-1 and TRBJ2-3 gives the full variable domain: KAGVTQTPRYLIKTRGQQVTLSCSPISGHRSVSWYQQTPGQGLQFLFEYFSETQRNKGNFPGRFSGRQFSNSRSEMNVSTLELGDSALYLCASSPDSGDADTQYFGPGTRLTVL.

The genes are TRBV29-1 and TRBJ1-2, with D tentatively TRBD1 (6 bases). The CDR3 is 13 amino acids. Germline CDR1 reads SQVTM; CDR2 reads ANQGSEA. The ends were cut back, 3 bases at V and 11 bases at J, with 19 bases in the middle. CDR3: CSVDTPGHIIYTF. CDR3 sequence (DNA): TGCAGCGTTGATACGCCGGGACATATTATATACACCTTC. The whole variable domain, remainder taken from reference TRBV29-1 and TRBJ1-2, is SAVISQKPSRDICQRGTSLTIQCQVDSQVTMMFWYRQQPGQSLTLIATANQGSEATYESGFVIDKFPISRPNLTFSTLTVSNMSPEDSSIYLCSVDTPGHIIYTFGSGTRLTVV.

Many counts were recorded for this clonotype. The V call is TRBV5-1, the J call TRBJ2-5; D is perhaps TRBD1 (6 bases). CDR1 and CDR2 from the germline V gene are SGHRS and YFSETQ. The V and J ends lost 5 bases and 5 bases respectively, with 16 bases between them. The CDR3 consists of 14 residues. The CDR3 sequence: CASSSRDTTETQYF. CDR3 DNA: TGCGCCAGCAGTTCCCGGGACACAACGGAGACCCAGTACTTC.

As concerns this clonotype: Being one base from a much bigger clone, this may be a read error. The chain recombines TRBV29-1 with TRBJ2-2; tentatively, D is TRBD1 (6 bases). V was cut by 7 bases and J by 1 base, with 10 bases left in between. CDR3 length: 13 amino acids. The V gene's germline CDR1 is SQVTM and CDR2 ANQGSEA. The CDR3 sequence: CSAVQGNTGELFF. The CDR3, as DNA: TGCAGCGCGGTACAGGGGAACACCGGGGAGCTGTTTTTT.